Listed below are T cell receptor beta chains from one sample, sequenced in a study of shared clonotypes between healthy human individuals. TCRdb's table, derived via immunoSEQ multiplex PCR, lists solely in-frame clones and lacks some. The sample lists about 340,000 clones; around 70% were seen once. Sequenced sample: memory CD4+ T cells sorted from blood. These receptors came from a man aged 25 to 40 in good health. The CDR3 runs from the conserved cysteine through the conserved F or W. Each record gives: CDR3 length, D gene, V gene, J gene, clone size, CDR3 protein, CDR3 DNA. D genes are given only for firm matches. Clone size is stated in some rows and not others, as once, few, many or a class when expanded.

>13|NA|TRBV6-1|TRBJ1-1|NA
CASSEAWGREAFF
TGTGCCAGCAGTGAAGCTTGGGGCCGTGAAGCTTTCTTT
>15|TRBD1|TRBV10-2|TRBJ1-2|NA
CASRQGTGGDYGYTF
TGCGCCAGCCGTCAGGGGACAGGGGGCGACTATGGCTACACCTTC
>16|TRBD2|TRBV7-9|TRBJ2-1|NA
CASSLALAGSYNEQFF
TGTGCCAGCAGCTTAGCGTTAGCGGGCTCCTACAATGAGCAGTTCTTC
>13|NA|TRBV5-8|TRBJ1-1|NA
CASSLGTNTEAFF
TGTGCCAGCAGCTTGGGCACGAACACTGAAGCTTTCTTT
>15|NA|TRBV5-1|TRBJ1-4|NA
CASSLDNPINEKLFF
TGCGCCAGCAGCTTGGACAACCCCATTAATGAAAAACTGTTTTTT
>13|NA|TRBV30|TRBJ2-1|many
CAWRSLGWYEQFF
TGTGCCTGGAGGTCCCTAGGTTGGTATGAGCAGTTCTTC
>14|NA|TRBV7-3|TRBJ2-1|NA
CASSPPGTYNEQFF
TGTGCCAGCAGCCCCCCGGGCACGTACAATGAGCAGTTCTTC
>14|TRBD1|TRBV7-2|TRBJ1-2|NA
CASSLRGQGIGYTF
TGTGCCAGCAGCTTAAGGGGACAGGGGATTGGCTACACCTTC
>15|NA|TRBV27|TRBJ2-7|NA
CASSSYGAELRKQYF
TGTGCCAGCAGTTCCTACGGGGCGGAACTACGGAAGCAGTACTTC
>11|NA|TRBV10-2|TRBJ1-3|once
CASTSGNTIYF
TGCGCCAGCACATCTGGAAACACCATATATTTT
>16|NA|TRBV12-1|TRBJ2-2|NA
CASSSGLAGNTGELFF
TGTGCCAGCAGCTCCGGACTAGCGGGAAACACCGGGGAGCTGTTTTTT
>18|NA|TRBV10-3|TRBJ2-1|NA
CAISESLGRKGGGNEQFF
TGTGCCATCAGTGAGTCCCTCGGTAGGAAGGGGGGAGGCAATGAGCAGTTCTTC
>12|TRBD1|TRBV30|TRBJ1-2|NA
CAWGGQNYGYTF
TGTGCCTGGGGGGGACAGAACTATGGCTACACCTTC
>15|NA|TRBV6-5|TRBJ2-7|NA
CASSYSGQAGYEQYF
TGTGCCAGCAGTTACTCCGGCCAGGCGGGCTACGAGCAGTACTTC
>16|TRBD2|TRBV10-1|TRBJ2-2|NA
CASSPGLAGRIGELFF
TGCGCCAGCAGTCCTGGACTAGCGGGAAGAATCGGGGAGCTGTTTTTT
>12|NA|TRBV7-8|TRBJ1-2|NA
CASSRKTYGYTF
TGTGCCAGCAGCCGAAAGACCTATGGCTACACCTTC
>14|NA|TRBV7-2|TRBJ2-7|NA
CASSPTRGSYEQYF
TGTGCCAGCAGCCCTACCAGGGGCTCCTACGAGCAGTACTTC
>18|TRBD1|TRBV5-4|TRBJ2-5|NA
CASSPRQGSYEYQETQYF
TGTGCCAGCAGCCCGAGACAGGGGTCCTATGAATACCAAGAGACCCAGTACTTC
>17|TRBD1|TRBV9|TRBJ2-2|NA
CASSVNRDRPITGELFF
TGTGCCAGCAGCGTAAACCGGGACAGGCCGATAACCGGGGAGCTGTTTTTT
>16|NA|TRBV4-1|TRBJ2-5|NA
CASSQDRERSGETQYF
TGCGCCAGCAGCCAAGACAGGGAGAGGTCAGGGGAGACCCAGTACTTC
>18|NA|TRBV27|TRBJ2-7|NA
CASSLRRSGAQLSYEQYF
TGTGCCAGCAGTTTAAGGAGAAGCGGAGCACAGCTCTCCTACGAGCAGTACTTC
>14|NA|TRBV28|TRBJ2-3|NA
CASSFNVGTDTQYF
TGTGCCAGCAGTTTTAATGTTGGCACAGATACGCAGTATTTT
>12|TRBD2|TRBV7-2|TRBJ2-5|NA
CASKAGGETQYF
TGTGCCAGTAAAGCGGGGGGGGAGACCCAGTACTTC
>15|TRBD1|TRBV13|TRBJ1-4|few
CASSYRTGGAEKLFF
TGTGCCAGCAGCTATAGGACAGGGGGTGCGGAAAAACTGTTTTTT
>15|TRBD1|TRBV27|TRBJ1-2|NA
CASSLKGTADYGYTF
TGTGCCAGCAGTTTAAAAGGGACAGCTGACTATGGCTACACCTTC
>13|NA|TRBV5-1|TRBJ2-1|NA
CASSLFAGNEQFF
TGCGCCAGCAGCTTGTTCGCTGGCAATGAGCAGTTCTTC
>12|TRBD1|TRBV5-4|TRBJ2-5|NA
CASGTGVETQYF
TGTGCCAGTGGGACAGGGGTGGAGACCCAGTACTTC
>15|NA|TRBV6-4|TRBJ2-7|few
CASSEDRQFTYEQYF
TGTGCCAGCAGTGAAGACCGACAGTTTACCTACGAGCAGTACTTC
>13|NA|TRBV10-1|TRBJ2-2|NA
CASRAGVSGELFF
TGCGCCAGCAGGGCAGGGGTTTCCGGGGAGCTGTTTTTT
>14|NA|TRBV7-2|TRBJ2-2|NA
CASRHSRSTGELFF
TGTGCCAGCAGACATAGCCGATCCACCGGGGAGCTGTTTTTT
>15|TRBD1|TRBV18|TRBJ1-4|NA
CASSPPGQSNEKLFF
TGTGCCAGCTCACCACCGGGACAGAGTAATGAAAAACTGTTTTTT
>13|NA|TRBV6-5|TRBJ2-5|few
CASSYFDGETQYF
TGTGCCAGCAGTTACTTCGACGGGGAGACCCAGTACTTC
>13|NA|TRBV2|TRBJ2-1|NA
CASSSRLSNEQFF
TGTGCCAGCAGCTCGCGACTTTCCAATGAGCAGTTCTTC
>15|TRBD2|TRBV30|TRBJ2-5|NA
CAWSVGLAGVETQYF
TGTGCCTGGAGTGTGGGGTTAGCGGGAGTGGAGACCCAGTACTTC
>14|NA|TRBV28|TRBJ2-2|once
CASTAYSNTGELFF
TGTGCCAGCACGGCCTACAGTAACACCGGGGAGCTGTTTTTT
>13|NA|TRBV7-9|TRBJ2-1|NA
CASRSDFRNEQFF
TGTGCCAGCAGGAGTGATTTTAGGAATGAGCAGTTCTTC
>14|TRBD1|TRBV27|TRBJ1-2|few
CASSPQGAGYGYTF
TGTGCCAGCAGTCCACAGGGGGCCGGCTATGGCTACACCTTC
>16|TRBD2|TRBV2|TRBJ2-2|NA
CASSEEVAGVTGELFF
TGTGCCAGCAGTGAGGAAGTAGCGGGAGTAACCGGGGAGCTGTTTTTT
>12|NA|TRBV28|TRBJ2-7|NA
CASSSQVYEQYF
TGTGCCAGCAGTTCACAGGTCTACGAGCAGTACTTC
>16|NA|TRBV19|TRBJ1-2|NA
CASTRVGDTRNYGYTF
TGTGCCAGTACCCGGGTCGGGGACACCAGAAACTATGGCTACACCTTC
>17|TRBD1|TRBV7-2|TRBJ2-6|NA
CASSFGQGRSGANVLTF
TGTGCCAGCAGCTTCGGACAGGGACGCTCTGGGGCCAACGTCCTGACTTTC
>16|TRBD2|TRBV5-1|TRBJ2-3|NA
CASSLFGTRGTDTQYF
TGCGCCAGCAGCTTGTTTGGGACTAGGGGGACGGATACGCAGTATTTT
>13|NA|TRBV10-3|TRBJ1-5|NA
CASGPGTNQPQHF
TGTGCCTCGGGCCCAGGGACCAATCAGCCCCAGCATTTT
>15|TRBD2|TRBV6-5|TRBJ2-3|once
CASTFSGTSTDTQYF
TGTGCCAGCACGTTTAGCGGGACTAGCACAGATACGCAGTATTTT